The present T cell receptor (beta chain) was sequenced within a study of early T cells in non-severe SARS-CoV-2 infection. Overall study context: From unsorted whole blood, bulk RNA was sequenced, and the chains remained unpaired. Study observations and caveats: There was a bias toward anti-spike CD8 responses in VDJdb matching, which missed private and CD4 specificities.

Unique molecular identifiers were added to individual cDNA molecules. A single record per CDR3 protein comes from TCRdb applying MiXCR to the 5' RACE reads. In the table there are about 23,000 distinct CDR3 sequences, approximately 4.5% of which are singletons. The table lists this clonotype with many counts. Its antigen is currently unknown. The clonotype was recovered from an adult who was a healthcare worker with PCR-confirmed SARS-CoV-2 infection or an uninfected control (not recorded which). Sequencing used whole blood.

In DNA, the CDR3 is TGTGCCATCAGTGTTCGTGTGGGGCACCCCTACGAGCAGTACTTC. This translates into CAISVRVGHPYEQYF. The chain carries TRBV10-3 and TRBJ2-7, with D tentatively TRBD1 (5 bases). The V and J ends lost 4 bases and 2 bases respectively, with 15 bases between them. Looked up from germline, CDR1 is ENHRY and CDR2 is SYGVKD. This CDR3 contains 15 residues.